This entry concerns a single TCR beta chain. Its antigen is not identified. The sample is drawn from a study of blood T cells in healthy people across ages. Primers used in a second PCR of roughly 6 to 12 cycles were a sample-barcoded 5' primer and a J-beta primer mix. TCRdb called the 5' RACE reads again in MiXCR, with one record for every CDR3 protein. The sample has around 1.5 million distinct CDR3 sequences, 30% to 35% seen once. Overall study results and limits: Per-million-T-cell TCR beta diversity fell roughly linearly with age. Aged donors had fewer naive CD4+ cells and lower diversity than long-lived donors. The study lacked donor CMV status, which possibly confounded expanded clonotype changes.

V was clipped by 6 bases and J by 3 bases; unmatched bases: 11. CDR3 size: 15 residues. Looked up from germline, CDR1 is DFQATT and CDR2 is SNEGSKA (reference sequence). This TCR derives from a woman in her 30s in good health. Sequencing was carried out using blood. The chain employs TRBV20-1 and TRBJ2-3, with 8 bases matching TRBD2. In DNA, the CDR3 is TGCAGTGCGCCGCTCGAGCGGGGGTGGACAGATACGCAGTATTTT. It codes for CSAPLERGWTDTQYF.